Measured by frequency, the clone carrying this T cell receptor (beta chain) is medium-sized. Antigen: not known. TCRdb reprocessed the 10x single-cell sequencing reads and reports one entry per CDR3 protein, with no DNA. Seen in this sample are over 1,000 distinct CDR3 sequences; the ten most common clones hold 7.5% to 9%. No participant had an acute infectious disease, and all were physically fit. Droplet-based sequencing used CSF cells sorted as live with a live/dead marker. The data belong to a study of CD8 T cells in cerebrospinal fluid in Alzheimer's disease. Overall study results and limits: Compared with controls, mild cognitive impairment or Alzheimer's disease patients showed higher maximum CSF clone percentages.

This CDR3 is built from 15 residues. Looked up from germline, CDR1 is DFQATT and CDR2 is SNEGSKA (reference sequence). Sequences were obtained from cerebrospinal fluid. The chain is built from TRBV20-1 and TRBJ2-7. The clonotype was recovered from a human donor in good health. CDR3 in amino acids: CSARVPPVTSYEQYF.